Listed here are 2 T cell receptor beta chains from one sample, sequenced in a study of cytomegalovirus exposure and HLA in healthy donors. It was with 60 Vbeta and 13 Jbeta primers that the PCR ran. Data came from immunoSEQ multiplex PCR; TCRdb stores just in-frame clones and leaves some out. The sample contains 70,000 to 95,000 clones, approximately 80% of which appear only once. The material sequenced was PBMCs. The receptors shown here come from a man aged 25-45 years in good health and CMV-seropositive.

The gene calls are TRBV7-9 and TRBJ1-1; the match to TRBD1 covers 7 bases. CDR3 length equals 15 residues. The V gene's germline CDR1 is SEHNR and CDR2 FQNEAQ (reference sequence). V shed 5 bases, J shed 4 bases, and the junction held 10 bases outside the gene matches. In nucleotides, the CDR3 is TGTGCCAGCAGCGCCCAACAGGGGATAGGCACTGAAGCTTTCTTT. Amino acids: CASSAQQGIGTEAFF.

The chain employs TRBV28 and TRBJ2-3; 8 nucleotides match TRBD1. Losses at the gene ends were 7 bases for V and 2 bases for J; bases not matched to a gene: 8. The CDR3 totals 15 residues. Germline V CDR1 and CDR2: MDHEN, SYDVKM. CDR3 loop: CASNDRGPSTDTQYF. The CDR3, as DNA: TGTGCCAGCAACGACAGGGGCCCTTCCACAGATACGCAGTATTTT.